This entry lists 30 T cell receptor beta chains sequenced from one sample in a study of shared clonotypes between healthy human individuals. Assay used: immunoSEQ multiplex PCR; TCRdb lists only in-frame clones, some missing. There are 2 million to 2.5 million clones in the sample; 93% occur only once, and around 0.37% lies in the top ten. Sequencing input: naive CD4+ T cells from PBMCs. Regarding subset: CD45RA+ positively selected. The receptors shown here come from a man aged 18-30 years in good health. Some clones in this sample may be carry-over from other donors' samples.

The chain links TRBV6-6 to TRBJ2-1; no definite D call. Germline-derived CDR1 and CDR2 are MNHNY and SVGAGI (reference sequence). There are 14 residues in the CDR3. Trimming removed 6 bases from V and 8 bases from J, with 17 bases in between. The CDR3 region is CASSQGPLADEQFF. CDR3 sequence (DNA): TGTGCCAGCAGCCAAGGACCCTTGGCCGATGAGCAGTTCTTC.

The J gene is TRBJ1-3, the V gene TRBV21-1; the table assigns TRBD1, which was not confirmed against the DNA. TRBV21-1 counts as a pseudogene. The CDR3 spans 20 residues. CDR3 sequence (DNA): TGTGCCAGCAGCAACGATTTAGGGACAGGGGGCCGGAGCTCTGGAAACACCATATATTTT. The encoded protein is CASSNDLGTGGRSSGNTIYF.

The rearrangement uses TRBV28 and TRBJ2-7; the D gene is possibly TRBD2 (6 bases). The V end lost 8 bases, the J end lost 2 bases, and 19 bases lay between the germline ends. Germline CDR1 MDHEN, CDR2 SYDVKM. The CDR3 totals 15 residues. This CDR3 is CASAEGTGVPYEQYF. DNA of the CDR3: TGTGCCAGCGCCGAAGGGACGGGAGTCCCCTACGAGCAGTACTTC.

This chain joins TRBV28 and TRBJ1-1; D is possibly TRBD1 (5 bases). The V end was cut by 8 bases, the J end by 2 bases, with 12 bases between. The CDR3 has 13 residues. CDR1 is MDHEN and CDR2 is SYDVKM in the germline V gene. Here the CDR3 reads CASLAGDNTEAFF. CDR3 coding DNA: TGTGCCAGCCTAGCTGGGGACAACACTGAAGCTTTCTTT.

With respect to this clone: This same CDR3 is encoded by further DNA sequences in the sample. The V call is TRBV7-6, the J call TRBJ2-2; D is undetermined. CDR1 and CDR2 (germline): SGHVS, FNYEAQ. V lost 1 base, J lost 8 bases, and 14 bases lay in between. This CDR3 has 15 amino acids. As DNA, the CDR3 is TGTGCCAGCAGCTTAGTTGGCAGCCAGTCTGGGGAGCTGTTTTTT. Encoded protein: CASSLVGSQSGELFF.

The rearrangement joins TRBV28 to TRBJ2-3, with 9 bases fitting TRBD2. The CDR3 consists of 15 residues. Looked up from germline, CDR1 is MDHEN and CDR2 is SYDVKM. Germline trimming cut 6 bases from V and 6 bases from J; bases unmatched to any gene: 10. The DNA for the CDR3 is TGTGCCAGCAGCAACCCCCTAGCGGGAAGGGATACGCAGTATTTT. It specifies CASSNPLAGRDTQYF.

The J gene is TRBJ2-7, the V gene TRBV30; tentative D call: TRBD2 (6 bases). The germline V gene has CDR1 GTSNPN and CDR2 SVGIG (reference sequence). The CDR3 extends over 13 amino acids. Trimming pared 0 bases from V and 5 bases from J, leaving 11 bases between. The CDR3 DNA sequence: TGTGCCTGGAGTGTCGGGGGTAAGGACGAGCAGTACTTC. It specifies CAWSVGGKDEQYF.

This clone was counted once. Additional DNA sequences in this sample encode the identical CDR3. The rearrangement uses TRBV9 and TRBJ2-3, with no clear D. The V and J ends lost 3 bases and 3 bases respectively, with 5 bases between them. The germline gives CDR1 SGDLS, CDR2 YYNGEE. The CDR3 has 12 amino acids. The CDR3 region has the DNA TGTGCCAGCAGCGCTTATACAGATACGCAGTATTTT. Its translation: CASSAYTDTQYF.

V is TRBV11-2 and J is TRBJ1-3, with D unclear. V dropped 1 base and J dropped 0 bases, with 10 bases sitting between them. This CDR3 is built from 16 residues. CDR1 is SGHAT and CDR2 is FQNNGV in the germline V gene. The CDR3 DNA follows: TGTGCCAGCAGCTTAGTAAAATGGAGCTCTGGAAACACCATATATTTT. It is translated as CASSLVKWSSGNTIYF.

The V and J genes are TRBV4-1 and TRBJ2-7; TRBD2 aligns across 11 bases. This CDR3 is built from 16 residues. Germline loops: CDR1 MGHRA, CDR2 YSYEKL. V was clipped by 0 bases and J by 5 bases; unmatched bases: 6. As DNA, the CDR3 is TGCGCCAGCAGCCAAGATCCGGGACTAGCGGATCACGAGCAGTACTTC. Translating gives CASSQDPGLADHEQYF.

This chain connects TRBV15 to TRBJ1-1, with D possibly TRBD1 on 5 matching bases. CDR3 length: 15 residues. Germline values: CDR1 LNHNV, CDR2 YYDKDF (reference sequence). Trimming took 1 base from V and 3 from J, leaving 12 bases between them. The CDR3 DNA follows: TGTGCCACCAGCAGAGGTGGGGCGGGGGACACTGAAGCTTTCTTT. Protein: CATSRGGAGDTEAFF.

The V gene is TRBV21-1, the J gene TRBJ2-2; the table gives TRBD2 as D, unverified against the DNA. TRBV21-1 is a recognized pseudogene. This CDR3 has 13 residues. CDR3 amino acids: CASRFSGHGELFF. As DNA, the CDR3 is TGTGCCAGCCGATTCAGCGGGCACGGGGAGCTGTTTTTT.

This clone was seen only once. The V call is TRBV11-2, the J call TRBJ2-3; 8 nucleotides match TRBD1. V was clipped by 2 bases and J by 0 bases; unmatched bases: 13. Per germline, CDR1 SGHAT and CDR2 FQNNGV. The CDR3 is 19 residues long. The CDR3 sequence is CASSLRGTGIPLSTDTQYF. The CDR3 DNA reads as TGTGCCAGCAGCTTAAGGGGGACAGGTATCCCACTCAGCACAGATACGCAGTATTTT. The whole variable domain, remainder taken from reference TRBV11-2 and TRBJ2-3, is EAGVAQSPRYKIIEKRQSVAFWCNPISGHATLYWYQQILGQGPKLLIQFQNNGVVDDSQLPKDRFSAERLKGVDSTLKIQPAKLEDSAVYLCASSLRGTGIPLSTDTQYFGPGTRLTVL.

This rearrangement joins TRBV11-2 to TRBJ2-1; D remains unclear. The V end was cut by 1 base, the J end by 5 bases, with 15 bases between. The germline V gene has CDR1 SGHAT and CDR2 FQNNGV. This CDR3 contains 16 residues. The CDR3 region is CASSLAPGQRNNEQFF. DNA for the CDR3: TGTGCCAGCAGCTTAGCGCCGGGTCAGCGCAACAATGAGCAGTTCTTC.

This clone was seen a single time. The genes are TRBV6-1 and TRBJ1-4, with a weak D call TRBD1 (5 bases). Germline V gene sequence: CDR1 MNHNS, CDR2 SASEGT. This CDR3 region has 14 residues. Trimming removed 8 bases from V and 0 bases from J, with 10 bases in between. The CDR3 DNA follows: TGTGCCAGCGGAGGGACCTCAACTAATGAAAAACTGTTTTTT. Protein: CASGGTSTNEKLFF.

In its sample, this clone was seen a few times. Other nucleotide sequences in the sample specify the same CDR3. V and J are TRBV18 and TRBJ1-1; maybe TRBD1 (5 bases). CDR1 and CDR2 (germline): KGHSH, LQKENI. The CDR3 totals 14 residues. V lost 1 base, J lost 0 bases, and 6 bases lay in between. CDR3: CASSPQQVNTEAFF. For the CDR3, the DNA is TGTGCCAGCTCACCACAACAGGTGAACACTGAAGCTTTCTTT.

The V gene is TRBV4-1, the J gene TRBJ2-2; 9 nucleotides line up with TRBD1. V was pared by 2 bases and J by 6 bases, with 7 bases of the junction left unmatched. The CDR3 extends over 16 amino acids. The germline gives CDR1 MGHRA, CDR2 YSYEKL. CDR3 DNA: TGCGCCAGCAGCCAATGGGACAGGGTAATTCCCGGGGAGCTGTTTTTT. This translates into CASSQWDRVIPGELFF.

V and J are TRBV7-8 and TRBJ2-4; D remains ambiguous. The CDR3 loop spans 14 amino acids. Germline CDR1 reads SGHVS; CDR2 reads FQNEAQ. Trimming pared 0 bases from V and 5 bases from J, leaving 8 bases between. Written as DNA, the CDR3 is TGTGCCAGCAGCTTAGCGTCGACTCAAAACATTCAGTACTTC. It translates to CASSLASTQNIQYF.

In the case of this clone: Distinct nucleotide sequences in the sample also encode this CDR3. The chain is built from TRBV7-3 and TRBJ1-2; a possible D gene is TRBD1 (5 bases). Per germline, CDR1 SGHTA and CDR2 FQGTGA. The V gene lost 2 bases and the J gene lost 4 bases, with 8 bases spanning the gap. This CDR3 is built from 13 residues. The CDR3 spells CASSLGHGYGYTF. CDR3 coding DNA: TGTGCCAGCAGCTTAGGACACGGCTATGGCTACACCTTC.

This rearrangement joins TRBV28 to TRBJ2-1; D is undetermined. V gave up 2 bases and J gave up 0 bases, with 8 bases separating them. Germline V gene lookup returns CDR1 MDHEN and CDR2 SYDVKM. The CDR3 covers 15 residues. The CDR3 sequence: CASSLPGRSYNEQFF. The CDR3 nucleotides read TGTGCCAGCAGTTTACCCGGACGCTCCTACAATGAGCAGTTCTTC.

The chain uses TRBV5-1 and TRBJ1-5; D is perhaps TRBD1 (6 bases). Trimming stripped 4 bases from V and 5 bases from J, with 22 bases between. Germline lookup yields CDR1 SGHRS and CDR2 YFSETQ. The CDR3 consists of 17 residues. The CDR3 protein is CASSHPTGGITYQPQHF. The CDR3 DNA follows: TGCGCCAGCAGCCATCCGACAGGCGGGATTACCTATCAGCCCCAGCATTTT.

Only one count was recorded for this clone. This chain uses TRBV30 with TRBJ2-5, with unresolved D. Between the trimmed V and J ends, which lost 0 bases and 5 bases, there was a span of 16 bases. Germline V gene data show CDR1 as GTSNPN and CDR2 as SVGIG (reference sequence). The CDR3 consists of 15 residues. The DNA for the CDR3 is TGTGCCTGGAGTGTTTACTACCGAGAGGAGGAGACCCAGTACTTC. This translates into CAWSVYYREEETQYF.

The chain has TRBV6-6 and TRBJ2-1, with 7 bases matching TRBD1. This CDR3 spans 15 amino acids. Trimming took 0 bases from V and 8 from J; bases not matched to a gene: 7. Germline V CDR1 and CDR2: MNHNY, SVGAGI (reference sequence). CDR3 loop: CASSYSSLGGYEQFF. CDR3 in DNA: TGTGCCAGCAGTTACTCGTCGCTAGGGGGCTATGAGCAGTTCTTC.

This chain joins TRBV4-1 and TRBJ2-5; tentative D call: TRBD2 (5 bases). V lost 4 bases and J 7 bases, leaving 22 bases between the germline ends. CDR1 is MGHRA, CDR2 YSYEKL, per germline. The CDR3 spans 16 residues. The CDR3 nucleotides read TGCGCCAGCAGCCCGGTAATGGGGTACGGGGTTAGGACCCAGTACTTC. Its protein is CASSPVMGYGVRTQYF.

The chain recombines TRBV6-6 with TRBJ1-1, with D tentatively TRBD1 (6 bases). This CDR3 is built from 14 residues. The V end lost 5 bases, the J end lost 2 bases, and 12 bases lay between the germline ends. The germline gives CDR1 MNHNY, CDR2 SVGAGI (reference sequence). The CDR3 protein is CASSNGQTNTEAFF. The CDR3, as DNA: TGTGCCAGCAGTAACGGACAGACAAACACTGAAGCTTTCTTT.

The chain uses TRBV11-2 and TRBJ2-7, with 7 bases matching TRBD1. The V gene's germline CDR1 is SGHAT and CDR2 FQNNGV. With 6 bases clipped from V and 6 bases from J, the junction kept 8 bases outside the gene matches. This CDR3 is built from 13 residues. CDR3 DNA sequence: TGTGCCAGCAGACACACGGACAGGCGCGAGCAGTACTTC. This gives the protein CASRHTDRREQYF.

V is TRBV5-5 and J is TRBJ2-7, with D possibly TRBD1 on 5 matching bases. With 1 base removed from V and 6 bases from J, the gap between germline ends came to 14 bases. The CDR3 has 14 amino acids. CDR1 is SGHKS, CDR2 YYEKEE, per germline (reference sequence). DNA of the CDR3: TGTGCCAGCAGCTTGATGCGACAGAACACCGAGCAGTACTTC. Amino acid sequence: CASSLMRQNTEQYF.

This clone showed up just once. The chain joins TRBV5-1 to TRBJ2-1, with 10 positions matching TRBD2. CDR1 SGHRS and CDR2 YFSETQ come from the germline V gene. The CDR3 extends over 17 amino acids. With 0 bases clipped from V and 8 bases from J, the junction kept 11 bases outside the gene matches. CDR3 DNA: TGCGCCAGCAGCTTGGTTGTAGCGGGGGGAGCCGGGGATGAGCAGTTCTTC. Its translation is CASSLVVAGGAGDEQFF.

V gene TRBV6-1 combines with J gene TRBJ1-1; 8 bases match TRBD1. The trim removed 6 bases at V and 5 bases at J, leaving 11 bases unmatched. The CDR3 loop spans 15 amino acids. Germline CDR1 MNHNS, CDR2 SASEGT. CDR3 nucleotides: TGTGCCAGCAGCGAGCAGGGGGCTCTCGGGACTGAAGCTTTCTTT. This codes for CASSEQGALGTEAFF.

DNA of the CDR3: TGTGCCAGCAGTTTTTCCGGGACATATGGAAACACCATATATTTT. It translates to CASSFSGTYGNTIYF. The rearrangement joins TRBV27 to TRBJ1-3, with a tentative D call TRBD1 (6 bases). The CDR3 runs to 15 residues. Deletions cut 3 bases from V and 3 bases from J, with 12 bases between. From germline, CDR1 is MNHEY and CDR2 SMNVEV (reference sequence).